This T cell receptor beta chain was profiled in a study of graft-versus-host responses after intestinal transplantation. The overall study: The whole recipient group had anti-thymocyte globulin induction followed by tacrolimus and steroids for around three years.

V was clipped by 0 bases and J by 3 bases; unmatched bases: 1. The V gene's germline CDR1 is LNHDA and CDR2 SQIVND (reference sequence). The CDR3 consists of 16 residues. Regarding this clone: No antigen is known for it.

Libraries were prepared by immunoSEQ multiplex PCR; TCRdb keeps only in-frame clonotypes and omits some of them. The table lists approximately 77,000 clones, about 89% of them singletons. The chain recombines TRBV19 with TRBJ2-1; 11 nucleotides agree with TRBD2. Here the sequenced sample was unstimulated CD4+ T cells sorted from spleen or lymph node cells, taken before intestinal transplant. The TCR was taken from a human donor who received an intestinal transplant. The CDR3 region is CASSIDGTSGYNEQFF. The CDR3 DNA sequence: TGTGCCAGTAGTATAGATGGGACTAGCGGCTACAATGAGCAGTTCTTC.